Given below is one T cell receptor (beta chain) in context. This clone's antigen is unknown. Base qualities are not provided; no much larger clone lies one nucleotide away. The cohort consisted of hundreds of healthy bone marrow donors. At the time of sampling, all cohort members were nominally healthy, though unrecorded immune exposures were likely present. The donor was CMV seropositive and belonged to the group of about 290 seropositive cohort members. A peripheral blood sample was collected from each donor, and TCR beta sequencing was performed on peripheral blood mononuclear cells. The Qiagen DNeasy Blood Extraction Kit was used to extract genomic DNA from the blood cell samples. These data come from a study of cytomegalovirus exposure and HLA in healthy donors listed by TCRdb under 2017. For the wider study: In an earlier analysis of roughly 500 of the donors, 276 Gb of sequence data and 120 million or so unique TCR beta sequences from about 190 million T cells were reported. Among approximately 370 genotyped donors of the cohort, an average of about 240,000 unique TCR beta nucleotide sequences was sequenced per donor, of which roughly 17% were non-productive. An earlier analysis of several hundred of the donors applied high-throughput TCR beta sequencing to assess whether each TCR beta V gene segment acted as functional or pseudogenic. The T cell repertoires of 550 to 850 subjects were profiled by immunosequencing and related to cytomegalovirus serostatus. Because of strong linkage in the cohort, five DR-DQ haplotypes were treated as single units for association and clustering. Typing coverage varied by locus: about 629-630 donors for A, B, C, DRB1 and DQB1; roughly 560 for DQA1; about 600 for DPA1; 400 to 480 for DPB1. In a later genetic analysis, genome-wide SNP genotypes for about three fifths of the 666 donors were used, and that subset was treated as a discovery cohort. Rather than drawing on any new phenotypic data, the later analysis identified candidate immune exposures from TCR beta sequences and the way those sequences occurred across donors. Donor age, sex, ethnicity and CMV serostatus were compiled alongside the repertoire data. The study aimed to test whether signatures of past pathogen exposure could be identified by cataloging public T cell receptors. All discovery cohort repertoires had been generated on a single sequencing platform. Besides the first cohort of some 670 subjects, a separate validation cohort made up of around 120 different subjects was used. To predict cytomegalovirus infection status, the study combined high-throughput TCR immunosequencing, statistical association of individual TCRs with disease status, and machine learning. HLA typing covered class I and class II loci at four-digit resolution. An early release covering roughly 640 HLA-typed donors comprised 250 to 350 gigabases of sequencing data and some 79 million unique TCR sequences. The genetic ancestry cluster associated with self-reported Caucasian donors included roughly four fifths of the approximately 410 genotyped donors. To study patterns of TCR occurrence, a later analysis re-analyzed previously published TCR beta repertoires from more than 550 donors and added high-resolution HLA genotyping.

Libraries were constructed by the immunoSEQ multiplex PCR assay. For the multiplex PCR, a mixture combining 60 forward primers for TCR Vbeta segments and 13 reverse primers for TCR Jbeta segments was used. A multiplex PCR assay on genomic DNA amplified the CDR3 region of rearranged TCR beta genes. On the Illumina HiSeq System, the amplified TCR beta libraries were sequenced as 87-base-pair reads. The original pipeline was this. Across the 600 to 700 repertoires, a later analysis counted 60 million to 90 million unique TCR beta chains, 9.5 million to 13 million of which were shared by at least two donors. A nearest-neighbor algorithm error-corrected the raw reads and collapsed the reads into unique sequences, merging closely related sequences to remove PCR and sequencing errors. CDR3 sequences were aligned to IMGT reference sequences to assign V, D and J gene segments. For a sequence to be retained, a match of at least six nucleotides was required to both a V gene segment and a J gene segment. Rearrangements were called productive when the CDR3 lacked stop codons and stayed in frame with V and J; all others were non-productive. Following IMGT convention, CDR3 was defined as the stretch from the second conserved V-encoded cysteine up to the conserved J-encoded phenylalanine. The earlier analysis of 587 of the donors excluded sequences that lacked an unambiguous match to a single V gene segment. An earlier analysis of some 500 of the donors classified V segments as functional when productive rearrangements were above 56.7% and as segregating when the standard deviation between donors was above 5%. To diagnose cytomegalovirus status from the catalog of TCR beta chain sequences, a statistical classification framework was built. In a later analysis, V and J genes were assigned by comparing TCR nucleotide sequences against IMGT/GENE-DB human TR gene sequences. Using the TCRdist pipeline, a later analysis assigned CDR3 sequences along with most-parsimonious VDJ recombination scenarios. In a later analysis, every TCR beta chain was defined by the combination of its CDR3 amino acid sequence and its V-gene family, and reads without a unique V-gene family were dropped. A later analysis removed several hundred highly shared, low-generation-probability nucleotide sequences to deal with suspected cross-contamination and a sequencing artifact. A later analysis calculated a clonal expansion index for each public chain from normalized within-repertoire ranks of inferred template counts. Generation probabilities in a later analysis came from a VDJ recombination model fitted to out-of-frame rearrangements, and those results were checked against IGoR. In a later analysis, TCR-TCR, TCR-HLA and TCR-CMV co-occurrence was scored with hypergeometric tests, and a repertoire-size bias correction was applied to TCR pairs. In a later analysis, false discovery rates were estimated by permuting HLA or CMV assignments 20 times. In a later analysis, co-occurring TCRs were grouped with DBSCAN, and TCRdist sequence similarity was added when clustering was performed within HLA-allele-positive subsets. Repertoires with fewer than 30,000 or more than 120,000 public chains, plus five repertoires with anomalous nucleotide sharing, were excluded from co-occurrence clustering. TCRdb carries this immuneACCESS record with in-frame sequences only. Its versions omit some clonotypes, under half of them owing to an unresolved V gene in the studies checked, with the rest unexplained. That table is the source of V, J and clone size, and D and trimming were worked out from the DNA. The sample has fewer than 250,000 clones on record, roughly 82% of them singletons. Clones ranked in the top ten supply around 6% of the sample.

Results the study describes overall, beyond this receptor: The sequencing pipeline was judged likely to have produced a cluster of highly shared sequence variants as a technical artifact. According to a later analysis, parvovirus B19, influenza, CMV and Epstein-Barr virus appeared linked to several top co-occurrence clusters. Linkage disequilibrium might explain the correlated functional status among segregating V segments, but an unknown experimental factor could not be ruled out. Assigning TCR associations to individual alleles was difficult when HLA alleles, especially DR and DQ, strongly co-occurred. In a later genetic analysis, a missense DCLRE1C variant was associated with V-gene and J-gene trimming of TCR beta chains, and the association was replicated in an independent cohort. Presence/absence analyses assumed roughly uniform sequencing depth across donors, an assumption that may not hold. The authors suggested that the approach could potentially be extended to other disease states and immunological phenotypes. A further reported finding was that TCR beta sequences accurately predicted the HLA-A and HLA-B alleles for most subjects in the first cohort. A later analysis associated about 17,000 TCR beta sequences with specific HLA alleles at a false discovery rate of 0.05. In an earlier analysis of 587 of the donors, most TCR beta V segments appeared in productive rearrangements about 87% or about 30% of the time, broadly matching IMGT annotations. HLA typing was unavailable for some donors at each locus, so association tests used only the typed subset. The earlier analysis of 587 of the donors excluded approximately 15 rarely observed V segments, including chromosome 9 orphons, because counts were too low. The classifier was reported to diagnose cytomegalovirus status with high specificity and sensitivity in both the original and validation cohorts. Only TCR beta chains were sequenced in this cohort, and the absence of alpha or paired-chain data limited detectable features. In a later analysis, HLA-associated TCR beta chains were found to be more clonally expanded and to have lower generation probabilities than equally common non-associated chains. A later analysis found that most CMV-associated TCR beta chains appeared HLA-restricted, with HLA associations seemingly driven largely by CMV exposure. The study listed 150 to 200 TCR beta chains as associated with cytomegalovirus. A later genetic analysis reported fewer N-insertions in productive TCRs among donors in an Asian-associated ancestry cluster than the roughly 700-donor mean. According to a later analysis, TCR association rates differed among HLA loci, with DRB1 alleles showing the most associated TCRs and HLA-C alleles showing the fewest. Immune exposure information for the cohort was limited to CMV serostatus. In vitro tests confirmed that a few of the cytomegalovirus-associated TCR beta chains recognize cytomegalovirus antigens. Most TCR sequences were observed very rarely across donors, whereas some public TCRs were present in many individuals.

Sequencing was performed on PBMCs. This sequence originates from a man in his forties in good health and CMV-seropositive.

The CDR3 has the sequence CASSFPLGRGSHEQYF. Here is the DNA: TGTGCCAGCAGTTTTCCCCTCGGCAGGGGATCCCACGAGCAGTACTTC. The chain was built from TRBV28 and TRBJ2-7, with TRBD1 tentatively as D gene (6 bases match). V loses 3 bases, J loses 5 bases, and the germline ends lie 20 bases apart. The CDR3 sequence holds 16 residues, the cysteine and phenylalanine included. Only the CDR3 part of the read is kept: 48 bases, read in frame from the first base. CDR1 and CDR2 were assigned from the germline V gene as MDHEN and SYDVKM.